A single sample gave rise to the 25 T cell receptor beta chains below, sequenced in a study of shared clonotypes between healthy human individuals (dated by TCRdb to 2020 to 2022). The receptor library was made with the immunoSEQ multiplex PCR assay. TCRdb's version of the immuneACCESS table is confined to in-frame rearrangements and falls short of the full clone set. An unresolved V gene accounts for under half of the shortfall where checked; the remainder is of unknown origin. This sample gives about 2 million clones in total; less than 95% of them show up just once. 0.85% to 1.2% of the sample is held by the ten biggest clonotypes. For the CD8 naive samples, CD45RO-negative cells were positively selected for CCR7, yielding a CD45RA+CCR7+ population from which TemRA cells were excluded. The sequenced material came from naive CD8+ T cells sorted from blood. Explained via the paper, the cell subset or site label denotes: CD45RA+CCR7+. The source of these receptors is a man aged 18 to 30 in good health.

This clone occurred once. The V gene is TRBV14, the J gene TRBJ1-2, with 9 bases identical to TRBD1. V lost 0 bases, J lost 6 bases, and 11 bases stayed unmatched. CDR3 length: 17 amino acids. Germline-derived CDR1 and CDR2 are SGHDN and FVKESK. CDR3 coding DNA: TGTGCCAGCAGCCAAGACCAGTGGGACAGGGCAAGTAATGGCTACACCTTC. It translates to CASSQDQWDRASNGYTF.

The V gene is TRBV4-1, the J gene TRBJ2-3; unclear D gene. V was pared by 1 base and J by 2 bases, with 16 bases between. Germline V lookup: CDR1 MGHRA, CDR2 YSYEKL. This CDR3 has 17 amino acids. The CDR3 bases are TGCGCCAGCAGCCAAGCTCCCTTCCGGAGCGCCACAGATACGCAGTATTTT. Its translation is CASSQAPFRSATDTQYF.

The chain carries TRBV4-1 and TRBJ2-5; 13 nucleotides agree with TRBD2. The length of the CDR3 is 15 residues. CDR1 and CDR2 (germline): MGHRA, YSYEKL. V shed 3 bases, J shed 5 bases, and the junction held 3 bases outside the gene matches. CDR3 residues: CASSQGTSGDETQYF. The CDR3 DNA reads TGCGCCAGCAGCCAGGGGACTAGCGGGGATGAGACCCAGTACTTC.

The chain combines TRBV6-6 with TRBJ1-4; D gene uncertain. This CDR3 contains 13 residues. The V gene's germline CDR1 is MNHNY and CDR2 SVGAGI (reference sequence). V dropped 6 bases and J dropped 4 bases, with 9 bases sitting between them. In nucleotides, the CDR3 is TGTGCCAGCAGATGGACTCTTAATGAAAAACTGTTTTTT. Protein product: CASRWTLNEKLFF.

The CDR3 here is CASSYPGEGYNEQFF. Written as DNA, the CDR3 is TGTGCCAGCAGTTACCCGGGGGAGGGCTACAATGAGCAGTTCTTC. This chain uses TRBV6-5 with TRBJ2-1; TRBD2 matches at 7 bases. J lost 3 bases, V lost 2 bases, and 4 bases had no gene match. This CDR3 comprises 15 residues. The V gene's germline CDR1 is MNHEY and CDR2 SVGAGI.

The V gene is TRBV9, the J gene TRBJ2-2; TRBD2 matches 8 bases. The germline gives CDR1 SGDLS, CDR2 YYNGEE. The CDR3 consists of 15 residues. The V segment lost 3 bases and the J segment 1 base; nucleotides outside the gene matches: 2. DNA of the CDR3: TGTGCCAGCAGCGCTAGCGGGCGGAACACCGGGGAGCTGTTTTTT. This gives the protein CASSASGRNTGELFF.

With respect to this clone: The sample carries other DNA sequences with the same CDR3. V is TRBV11-3 and J is TRBJ2-5, with 7 bases fitting TRBD1. J was trimmed by 2 bases and V by 6 bases; bases with no gene match: 3. The CDR3 consists of 13 residues. The germline V gene encodes CDR1 SGHNT and CDR2 YENEEA. The CDR3 loop is CASSPRGQETQYF. CDR3 sequence (DNA): TGTGCCAGCAGTCCCAGGGGGCAAGAGACCCAGTACTTC.

V gene TRBV6-5 combines with J gene TRBJ2-5; TRBD1 agrees at 7 bases. Germline CDR1 is MNHEY and CDR2 is SVGAGI. V lost 2 bases, J lost 5 bases, and 8 bases stayed unmatched. This CDR3 has 15 residues. CDR3 sequence: CASSYGVGGVETQYF. For the CDR3, the DNA is TGTGCCAGCAGTTACGGGGTAGGGGGCGTGGAGACCCAGTACTTC.

The V and J genes are TRBV9 and TRBJ2-3; D possibly corresponds to TRBD1 (5 bases). CDR1 is SGDLS, CDR2 YYNGEE, per germline. Trimming removed 3 bases from V and 2 bases from J, with 16 bases in between. The CDR3 has 16 residues. The CDR3 DNA sequence: TGTGCCAGCAGCGCCTTGGGGCGGATGAACACAGATACGCAGTATTTT. This translates into CASSALGRMNTDTQYF.

Concerning this clone: The same CDR3 arises from other DNA sequences in this sample as well. V usage is TRBV30 and J usage is TRBJ1-6; D call uncertain. This CDR3 spans 16 amino acids. Germline loops: CDR1 GTSNPN, CDR2 SVGIG (reference sequence). The V gene lost 0 bases and the J gene lost 0 bases, with 9 bases spanning the gap. CDR3 nucleotides: TGTGCCTGGAGTGTAGGCCCGAGCTCCTATAATTCACCCCTCCACTTT. Translated, it gives CAWSVGPSSYNSPLHF. Full variable domain (rest looked up from reference TRBV30 and TRBJ1-6): SQTIHQWPATLVQPVGSPLSLECTVEGTSNPNLYWYRQAAGRGLQLLFYSVGIGQISSEVPQNLSASRPQDRQFILSSKKLLLSDSGFYLCAWSVGPSSYNSPLHFGNGTRLTVT.

The chain couples TRBV6-5 to TRBJ1-2; D remains ambiguous. The CDR3 runs to 13 residues. The ends were cut back, 2 bases at V and 8 bases at J, with 12 bases in the middle. Germline V gene data show CDR1 as MNHEY and CDR2 as SVGAGI. CDR3 sequence: CASSYRDLNGYTF. CDR3 DNA: TGTGCCAGCAGTTACCGAGATCTCAACGGCTACACCTTC.

This rearrangement joins TRBV5-4 to TRBJ1-2; 9 bases are shared with TRBD1. This CDR3 is 14 amino acids long. CDR1 and CDR2 from the germline V gene are SGHNT and YYREEE (reference sequence). With V trimmed by 4 bases and J by 2 bases, 3 bases remained unmatched. CDR3 sequence: CASSPGTGNYGYTF. CDR3 nucleotides: TGTGCCAGCAGCCCCGGGACAGGGAACTATGGCTACACCTTC. The variable domain in full, completed from reference TRBV5-4 and TRBJ1-2, reads ETGVTQSPTHLIKTRGQQVTLRCSSQSGHNTVSWYQQALGQGPQFIFQYYREEENGRGNFPPRFSGLQFPNYSSELNVNALELDDSALYLCASSPGTGNYGYTFGSGTRLTVV.

As for this clone: This sample also contains other DNA sequences that code for the same CDR3. The chain is built from TRBV11-2 and TRBJ2-1, with 13 bases matching TRBD2. CDR1 and CDR2 (germline): SGHAT, FQNNGV. The CDR3 is 16 residues long. J gave up 4 bases and V 4 bases, and 4 bases lay outside the gene matches. CDR3 amino acids: CASSSRLAGGYNEQFF. CDR3 bases: TGTGCCAGCAGCTCTCGACTAGCGGGGGGATACAATGAGCAGTTCTTC.

This chain joins TRBV2 and TRBJ2-5, with D possibly TRBD1 on 5 matching bases. This CDR3 is built from 14 residues. V was cut by 9 bases and J by 0 bases, with 14 bases left in between. Germline V gives CDR1 SNHLY, CDR2 FYNNEI. The CDR3 coding sequence is TGTGCCAGTCAAGAGCAGGGTCACCAAGAGACCCAGTACTTC. The encoded protein is CASQEQGHQETQYF.

The V call is TRBV19, the J call TRBJ1-4, with D maybe TRBD1 (5 bases). Deletions cut 3 bases from V and 8 bases from J, with 19 bases between. The CDR3 is 16 residues long. Germline lookup yields CDR1 LNHDA and CDR2 SQIVND (reference sequence). The CDR3 protein is CASSIAFWGTEEKLFF. As DNA, the CDR3 is TGTGCCAGTAGTATCGCTTTTTGGGGGACGGAAGAAAAACTGTTTTTT.

J is TRBJ2-5 and V is TRBV7-9; a weak D match, TRBD2 (6 bases). V was clipped by 1 base and J by 2 bases, with 14 bases between them. This CDR3 contains 16 residues. Germline CDR1 SEHNR, CDR2 FQNEAQ (reference sequence). The CDR3 region is CASSLVAGWGQETQYF. The CDR3 DNA is TGTGCCAGCAGCTTAGTCGCGGGATGGGGGCAAGAGACCCAGTACTTC.

The count of this clone is one. The chain recombines TRBV15 with TRBJ1-5, with D unresolved. The CDR3 covers 16 residues. V dropped 1 base and J dropped 2 bases, with 12 bases sitting between them. Germline CDR1 LNHNV, CDR2 YYDKDF (reference sequence). In DNA, the CDR3 is TGTGCCACCAGCAGAGGGGTCCCCGGGGGCAATCAGCCCCAGCATTTT. It codes for CATSRGVPGGNQPQHF.

CDR3: CSDPGQVGPYGYTF. CDR3 nucleotides: TGCAGCGACCCAGGACAGGTAGGCCCCTATGGCTACACCTTC. The V gene is TRBV29-1, the J gene TRBJ1-2; 7 nucleotides agree with TRBD1. Unmatched junction bases numbered 12, after V lost 7 bases and J lost 4 bases. The CDR3 is 14 residues long. The germline CDR1 and CDR2 sequences are SQVTM and ANQGSEA.

The chain is built from TRBV19 and TRBJ2-7; D is undetermined. Germline CDR1 and CDR2: LNHDA and SQIVND (reference sequence). The ends were cut back, 3 bases at V and 1 base at J, with 16 bases in the middle. This CDR3 has 16 residues. CDR3 sequence (DNA): TGTGCCAGTAGTATGTGGCACATCAGCGATTCCTACGAGCAGTACTTC. This codes for CASSMWHISDSYEQYF.

The chain carries TRBV5-1 and TRBJ2-7, with D perhaps TRBD1 (7 bases). The CDR3 totals 14 residues. Per the germline V gene, CDR1 is SGHRS and CDR2 is YFSETQ. The V end lost 2 bases, the J end lost 5 bases, and 14 bases lay between the germline ends. The CDR3 nucleotides read TGCGCCAGCAGCTTTAGGACAGGAGGGGACGAGCAGTACTTC. Protein product: CASSFRTGGDEQYF.

V usage is TRBV7-2 and J usage is TRBJ2-1; D possibly corresponds to TRBD2 (5 bases). Trimming removed 3 bases at V and 4 bases at J, with 13 bases between. The CDR3 totals 15 residues. Germline V gene sequence: CDR1 SGHTA, CDR2 FQGNSA. The CDR3 nucleotides are TGTGCCAGCAGCTTCAGTGGGGAGAGGTACAATGAGCAGTTCTTC. This codes for CASSFSGERYNEQFF.

The table lists this clone with a count of one. The rearrangement uses TRBV4-1 and TRBJ2-1, with D perhaps TRBD1 or TRBD2 (5 bases each). The germline V gene has CDR1 MGHRA and CDR2 YSYEKL. The CDR3 sequence is 16 residues long. V lost 3 bases and J 2 bases, leaving 14 bases between the germline ends. In nucleotides, the CDR3 is TGCGCCAGCAGCCAGTATCGGGACGGGGCCTACAATGAGCAGTTCTTC. It translates to CASSQYRDGAYNEQFF.

The V gene is TRBV11-2, the J gene TRBJ2-7; the D is unclear. The germline V and J ends were trimmed by 5 bases and 3 bases, with 20 bases remaining between them. The CDR3 runs to 16 residues. The germline CDR1 and CDR2 sequences are SGHAT and FQNNGV. CDR3 amino acids: CASSQPLGVSSYEQYF. The CDR3 bases are TGTGCCAGCAGCCAGCCCCTTGGGGTAAGCAGCTACGAGCAGTACTTC.

In this sample, this clone turned up once. The chain couples TRBV15 to TRBJ2-2, with D possibly being TRBD2 (6 bases). Germline CDR1 is LNHNV and CDR2 is YYDKDF (reference sequence). The CDR3 extends over 13 amino acids. V lost 5 bases, J lost 6 bases, and 10 bases lay in between. The CDR3 nucleotides read TGTGCCACCAGCGCGGGGAAGTCCGGGGAGCTGTTTTTT. Its translation: CATSAGKSGELFF.

The chain has TRBV27 and TRBJ2-7; no clear D gene. There are 14 residues in the CDR3. Between the trimmed V and J ends, which lost 3 bases and 4 bases, there was a span of 13 bases. Germline V lookup: CDR1 MNHEY, CDR2 SMNVEV (reference sequence). CDR3 sequence (DNA): TGTGCCAGCAGTTTTGGCCAGAACGGGTACGAGCAGTACTTC. This encodes CASSFGQNGYEQYF.